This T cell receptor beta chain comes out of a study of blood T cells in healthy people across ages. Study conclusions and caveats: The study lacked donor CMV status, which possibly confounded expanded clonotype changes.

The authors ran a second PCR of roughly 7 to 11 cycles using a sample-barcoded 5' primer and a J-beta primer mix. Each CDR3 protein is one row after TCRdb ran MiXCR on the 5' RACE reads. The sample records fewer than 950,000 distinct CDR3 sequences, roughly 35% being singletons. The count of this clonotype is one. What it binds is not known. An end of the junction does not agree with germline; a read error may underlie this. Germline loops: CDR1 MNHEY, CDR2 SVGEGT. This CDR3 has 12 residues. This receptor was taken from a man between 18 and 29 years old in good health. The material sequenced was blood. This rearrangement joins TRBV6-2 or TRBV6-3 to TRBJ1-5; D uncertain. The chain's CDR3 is CVSNDGNQPQHF. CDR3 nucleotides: TGTGTCAGCAACGATGGAAATCAGCCCCAGCATTTT.